The rows below give T cell receptor beta chains drawn from one sample of a study of blood T cell repertoires in COVID-19. TCRdb's copy holds only in-frame clones and misses some; the assay was immunoSEQ multiplex PCR. Among approximately 84,000 clones listed, 80% were seen once. Sequences were obtained from peripheral blood. The source is a human donor in a cohort sampled during active COVID-19. Each CDR3 is given with its conserved first and last residue. A D gene is named only where the DNA matches it firmly. Rows give clone size only sometimes, using once, few, many, or a class for an expanded clone.

>-|TRBV7-9|TRBJ2-5|15|-
TGTGCCAGCAGCTCGCCGGACGGCGGGCAAGAGACCCAGTACTTC
CASSSPDGGQETQYF
>TRBD2|TRBV9|TRBJ2-1|15|-
TGTGCCAGCAGCGTCGGCGGGAGGGCAAGGAATGAGCAGTTCTTC
CASSVGGRARNEQFF
>TRBD1|TRBV18|TRBJ1-1|14|-
TGTGCCAGCTCACCCGGGACAGGGAACACTGAAGCTTTCTTT
CASSPGTGNTEAFF
>TRBD1|TRBV19|TRBJ1-5|15|-
TGTGCCAGTACCCTTACAGGGGTTGGCAATCAGCCCCAGCATTTT
CASTLTGVGNQPQHF
>-|TRBV2|TRBJ2-2|13|-
TGTGCCAGCAGTGAGACTACAACCGGGGAGCTGTTTTTT
CASSETTTGELFF
>TRBD1|TRBV28|TRBJ2-5|16|once
TGTGCCAGCCAACGCATTCAACCGGGACAGGGGGAGACCCAGTACTTC
CASQRIQPGQGETQYF
>TRBD2|TRBV2|TRBJ2-7|14|once
TGTGCCAGCAAGGTCGACGGGAGGTCCTACGAGCAGTACTTC
CASKVDGRSYEQYF
>TRBD2|TRBV7-9|TRBJ2-3|16|-
TGTGCCAGCAGCACCGCTAGCGGGAGGGCCTGGGGCACGCAGTATTTT
CASSTASGRAWGTQYF
>TRBD2|TRBV2|TRBJ2-1|17|-
TGTGCCAGCAGTGAAGCGCTTCGGTTGCGGGAGTCCAATGAGCAGTTCTTC
CASSEALRLRESNEQFF
>-|TRBV3-1/TRBV3-2|TRBJ1-2|13|-
TGTGCCAGCAGCCCGGGTTGGAACGGTGGCTACACCTTC
CASSPGWNGGYTF
>-|TRBV15|TRBJ2-3|14|few
TGTGCCACCAAAAGCCTAGTGAACACAGATACGCAGTATTTT
CATKSLVNTDTQYF
>-|TRBV29-1|TRBJ1-2|12|-
TGCAGCGTTGAAGCGACTAGCACTGGCTACACCTTC
CSVEATSTGYTF
>-|TRBV28|TRBJ1-2|16|-
TGTGCCAGCAGTTTCCCTTTTGGTTCAGGGCACAGTGGCTACACCTTC
CASSFPFGSGHSGYTF
>TRBD2|TRBV7-9|TRBJ2-7|15|once
TGTGCCAGCAGTCCCGGGGAGGGGCGCATCTACGAGCAGTACTTC
CASSPGEGRIYEQYF
>TRBD2|TRBV28|TRBJ2-5|14|-
TGTGCCAGCACCGGGAGGGCCTCGGTTGAGACCCAGTACTTC
CASTGRASVETQYF
>-|TRBV7-8|TRBJ1-2|13|few
TGTGCCAGCAGCCAGGCGGGGCTCTATGGCTACACCTTC
CASSQAGLYGYTF
>-|TRBV3-1/TRBV3-2|TRBJ2-2|16|-
TGTGCCAGCAGCCTCCGGGTGGTAACGAACACCGGGGAGCTGTTTTTT
CASSLRVVTNTGELFF
>TRBD1|TRBV7-9|TRBJ1-1|15|-
TGTGCCAGCAGCTCTCCGGGACAGGGGCGCACTGAAGCTTTCTTT
CASSSPGQGRTEAFF
>-|TRBV6-5|TRBJ2-1|15|-
TGTGCCAGCAGCGTAACAGTGGTGGGTTACAATGAGCAGTTCTTC
CASSVTVVGYNEQFF
>TRBD1|TRBV19|TRBJ1-3|15|-
TGTGCCAGTAGCCACAGGGGCCTCTCTGGAAACACCATATATTTT
CASSHRGLSGNTIYF
>TRBD2|TRBV7-9|TRBJ2-1|17|-
TGTGCCAGCAGCTTATACGTCGCGCCTAGCGGTAGGAATGAGCAGTTCTTC
CASSLYVAPSGRNEQFF
>TRBD1|TRBV2|TRBJ1-2|15|few
TGTGCCAGCATCCAGGACAGGGGGCGAGGCTATGGCTACACCTTC
CASIQDRGRGYGYTF
>TRBD2|TRBV28|TRBJ2-1|15|-
TGTGCCAGCAGTTTGGTATCTACTAGCGGGAAAGAGCAGTTCTTC
CASSLVSTSGKEQFF
>TRBD1|TRBV18|TRBJ1-4|15|once
TGTGCCAGCTCACCCGACAGGGTTCGGCAGGAAAAACTGTTTTTT
CASSPDRVRQEKLFF
>TRBD1|TRBV3-1/TRBV3-2|TRBJ1-1|14|-
TGTGCCAGCAGGGATAATACAGGGGCGGCTGAAGCTTTCTTT
CASRDNTGAAEAFF
>TRBD1|TRBV2|TRBJ1-5|15|-
TGTGCCAGCAGGGGACAGGGGGTAGTTGGTCAGCCCCAGCATTTT
CASRGQGVVGQPQHF
>TRBD2|TRBV5-1|TRBJ2-2|15|-
TGCGCCAGCAGCGGGACTAGCGCGAACACCGGGGAGCTGTTTTTT
CASSGTSANTGELFF
>-|TRBV7-2|TRBJ2-5|13|-
TGTGCCAGTTCGGCCGGCCGGGAAGAGACCCAGTACTTC
CASSAGREETQYF
>-|TRBV30|TRBJ2-3|13|-
TGTGCCTGGAGTCCACGGGACAAAGATACGCAGTATTTT
CAWSPRDKDTQYF
>-|TRBV6-5|TRBJ1-2|13|-
TGTGCCAGCAGGCGGGGCAGCATCTATGGCTACACCTTC
CASRRGSIYGYTF
>-|TRBV11-2|TRBJ2-3|15|-
TGTGCCAGCAGCGCGTCTAGCGCCTTTGGAGATACGCAGTATTTT
CASSASSAFGDTQYF
>TRBD1|TRBV6-5|TRBJ2-5|15|-
TGTGCCAGCAGAGGCGGGACAGGCGCCCAAGAGACCCAGTACTTC
CASRGGTGAQETQYF